The 7 T cell receptor beta chains below all came from one sample that was sequenced in a study of blood T cell repertoires in COVID-19. Libraries were prepared by immunoSEQ multiplex PCR; TCRdb keeps only in-frame clonotypes and omits some of them. The sample carries about 290,000 clones, approximately 89% recorded once. The specimen sequenced was peripheral blood. All receptors derive from a woman aged 25 to 45 with COVID-19, enrolled during active disease.

The gene calls are TRBV6-5 and TRBJ2-6, with TRBD2 as a possible D gene (7 bases). V lost 7 bases and J lost 0, with 10 bases in between. CDR3 length: 15 residues. The germline V gene has CDR1 MNHEY and CDR2 SVGAGI. In DNA form, the CDR3 reads TGTGCCAGCACTGGGGGGGCCTCTGGGGCCAACGTCCTGACTTTC. This codes for CASTGGASGANVLTF.

The chain employs TRBV5-1 and TRBJ2-2; TRBD1 agrees at 10 bases. The CDR3 runs to 16 residues. CDR1 is SGHRS, CDR2 YFSETQ, per germline. J gave up 7 bases and V 0 bases, and 6 bases lay outside the gene matches. The CDR3 DNA follows: TGCGCCAGCAGCTTGGCCGGACAGGGGGTTCTCGGGGAGCTGTTTTTT. Amino acids: CASSLAGQGVLGELFF.

The chain recombines TRBV4-1 with TRBJ2-1, with 7 bases that match TRBD2. CDR1 is MGHRA and CDR2 is YSYEKL in the germline V gene. V lost 4 bases and J lost 5; bases outside the gene matches: 2. The CDR3 is made up of 13 amino acids. CDR3 sequence (DNA): TGCGCCAGCAGCCTGGGGACTAACAATGAGCAGTTCTTC. Translation gives CASSLGTNNEQFF.

The CDR3 bases are TGCGCCAGCAGCTTGGCCACAATCAACTATGGCTACACCTTC. This codes for CASSLATINYGYTF. The genes are TRBV5-1 and TRBJ1-2; no definite D call. Trimming cost V 0 bases and J 2 bases, with 8 bases left between them. The CDR3 has 14 amino acids. The germline V gene encodes CDR1 SGHRS and CDR2 YFSETQ. The full variable domain, in which reference TRBV5-1 and TRBJ1-2 provide the parts outside the CDR3, is KAGVTQTPRYLIKTRGQQVTLSCSPISGHRSVSWYQQTPGQGLQFLFEYFSETQRNKGNFPGRFSGRQFSNSRSEMNVSTLELGDSALYLCASSLATINYGYTFGSGTRLTVV.

This rearrangement joins TRBV6-5 to TRBJ2-1; 7 bases line up with TRBD2. The germline gives CDR1 MNHEY, CDR2 SVGAGI. CDR3 size: 15 residues. V gave up 2 bases and J gave up 7 bases; unmatched junction bases: 8. CDR3 in amino acids: CASSYRAGSRNEQFF. DNA of the CDR3: TGTGCCAGCAGTTACCGAGCGGGGTCGAGGAATGAGCAGTTCTTC.

As for this clone: Other DNA variants within this sample encode the same CDR3. CDR3: CASSLGGEKLFF. CDR3 nucleotides: TGTGCCAGCAGTTTGGGCGGGGAAAAACTGTTTTTT. The chain is built from TRBV27 and TRBJ1-4; D not certain. The V and J ends lost 3 bases and 8 bases respectively, with 7 bases between them. Germline lookup yields CDR1 MNHEY and CDR2 SMNVEV (reference sequence). The CDR3 loop spans 12 amino acids.

The genes are TRBV2 and TRBJ2-3; 8 bases map to TRBD2. Germline values: CDR1 SNHLY, CDR2 FYNNEI. Trimming removed 7 bases from V and 6 bases from J; junction bases left unmatched: 9. The CDR3 extends over 14 amino acids. CDR3 coding DNA: TGTGCCAGCACACGGACTAGCCCGGTGGATACGCAGTATTTT. It translates to CASTRTSPVDTQYF.